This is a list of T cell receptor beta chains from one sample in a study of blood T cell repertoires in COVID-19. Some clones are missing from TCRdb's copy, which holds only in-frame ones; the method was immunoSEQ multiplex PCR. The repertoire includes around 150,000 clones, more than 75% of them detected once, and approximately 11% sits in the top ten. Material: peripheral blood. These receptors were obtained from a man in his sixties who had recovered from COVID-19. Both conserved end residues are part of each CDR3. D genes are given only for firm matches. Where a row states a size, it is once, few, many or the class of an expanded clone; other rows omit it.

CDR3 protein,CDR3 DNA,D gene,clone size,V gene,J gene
CASSLQQGFTGELFF,TGTGCCAGCAGCTTACAACAGGGTTTCACCGGGGAGCTGTTTTTT,NA,NA,TRBV7-3,TRBJ2-2
CASSFRLGHSSYNSPLHF,TGTGCCAGCAGTTTCCGGTTGGGACACAGCTCCTATAATTCACCCCTCCACTTT,NA,NA,TRBV6-2/TRBV6-3,TRBJ1-6
CATFPGLGDDEQFF,TGTGCCACCTTCCCGGGACTAGGCGACGATGAGCAGTTCTTC,TRBD2,NA,TRBV10-3,TRBJ2-1
CASSVGFGYEQYF,TGTGCCAGCAGCGTTGGTTTCGGTTACGAGCAGTACTTC,NA,NA,TRBV9,TRBJ2-7
CASKDTVNSPLHF,TGTGCCAGCAAGGACACGGTGAATTCACCCCTCCACTTT,NA,NA,TRBV6-5,TRBJ1-6
CAWSMERGFQETQYF,TGTGCCTGGAGTATGGAGCGGGGGTTCCAAGAGACCCAGTACTTC,TRBD2,NA,TRBV30,TRBJ2-5
CASSVVPGWETQYF,TGTGCCAGCAGCGTAGTCCCAGGGTGGGAGACCCAGTACTTC,NA,once,TRBV9,TRBJ2-5
CASKRQGVQETQYF,TGTGCCAGTAAAAGGCAGGGTGTTCAAGAGACCCAGTACTTC,NA,NA,TRBV19,TRBJ2-5
CASSLGTSGSRYNEQFF,TGTGCCAGCAGTCTCGGGACTAGCGGGAGTCGGTACAATGAGCAGTTCTTC,TRBD2,NA,TRBV28,TRBJ2-1
CAWSGLSRRGEAFF,TGTGCCTGGAGTGGCCTATCTCGACGGGGTGAAGCTTTCTTT,NA,NA,TRBV30,TRBJ1-1
CASSLRINTEAFF,TGCGCCAGCAGCCTCAGGATTAACACTGAAGCTTTCTTT,NA,NA,TRBV4-1,TRBJ1-1
CASSLPTGLGDGYTF,TGTGCCAGCAGTTTACCGACAGGCTTAGGGGATGGCTACACCTTC,NA,NA,TRBV28,TRBJ1-2
CASRQGSNQPQHF,TGTGCCAGCAGACAGGGCTCCAATCAGCCCCAGCATTTT,NA,NA,TRBV2,TRBJ1-5
CSLTGTSQETQYF,TGCAGCCTCACGGGGACTTCCCAAGAGACCCAGTACTTC,NA,NA,TRBV29-1,TRBJ2-5
CASSLHEREAFF,TGTGCCAGCAGCTTACATGAGAGGGAAGCTTTCTTT,NA,NA,TRBV7-2,TRBJ1-1
CASSPSGEIAYNEQFF,TGTGCCAGCAGCCCCTCCGGGGAAATAGCCTACAATGAGCAGTTCTTC,NA,NA,TRBV4-2,TRBJ2-1
CASSIQGGTPGGIQYF,TGTGCCAGTAGTATACAAGGGGGGACTCCGGGAGGCATTCAGTACTTC,NA,NA,TRBV19,TRBJ2-4
CAWSGGGGLDSNQPQHF,TGTGCCTGGAGTGGCGGGGGGGGTCTGGATAGCAATCAGCCCCAGCATTTT,NA,NA,TRBV30,TRBJ1-5
CAISESGLAEQFF,TGTGCCATCAGTGAGTCCGGACTAGCGGAGCAGTTCTTC,TRBD2,once,TRBV10-3,TRBJ2-1